This T cell receptor beta chain was obtained from a study of blood T cells in healthy people across ages. Through a sample-barcoded 5' primer and a J-beta primer mix, a second PCR was run for roughly 6 to 11 cycles. Carrying 12 random nucleotides, a template-switch adaptor labeled each individual cDNA molecule. Every sample gave at least 3 million paired-end reads containing CDR3. TCRdb redid the calling of the 5' RACE reads with MiXCR, one entry per CDR3 protein. The sample has approximately 1.5 million distinct CDR3 sequences, 42% seen once. The CDR3 runs to 14 residues. CDR1 is MDHEN, CDR2 SYDVKM, per germline. V lost 7 bases, J lost 6 bases, and 9 bases stayed unmatched.

The rearrangement joins TRBV28 to TRBJ2-1; TRBD1 aligns across 7 bases. The sequenced material came from blood. The TCR originated in a woman in her late teens or twenties in good health. CDR3 in DNA: TGTGCCAGCATAACAGGGGCGTCCCTCAATGAGCAGTTCTTC. Encoded protein: CASITGASLNEQFF.